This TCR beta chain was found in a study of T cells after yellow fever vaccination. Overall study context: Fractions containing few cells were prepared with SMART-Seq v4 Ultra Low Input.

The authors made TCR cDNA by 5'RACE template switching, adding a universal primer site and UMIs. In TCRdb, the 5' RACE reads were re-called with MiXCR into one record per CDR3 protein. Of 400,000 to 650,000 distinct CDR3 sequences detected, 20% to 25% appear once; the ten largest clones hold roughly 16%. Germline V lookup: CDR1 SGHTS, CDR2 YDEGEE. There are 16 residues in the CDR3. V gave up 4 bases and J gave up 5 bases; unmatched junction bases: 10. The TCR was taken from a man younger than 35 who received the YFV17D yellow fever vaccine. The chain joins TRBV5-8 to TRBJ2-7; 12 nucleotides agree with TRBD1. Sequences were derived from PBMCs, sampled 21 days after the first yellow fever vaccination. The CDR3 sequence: CASSDKGQGARNEQYV. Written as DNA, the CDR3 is TGTGCCAGCAGCGATAAGGGACAGGGGGCGCGCAACGAGCAGTACGTC.